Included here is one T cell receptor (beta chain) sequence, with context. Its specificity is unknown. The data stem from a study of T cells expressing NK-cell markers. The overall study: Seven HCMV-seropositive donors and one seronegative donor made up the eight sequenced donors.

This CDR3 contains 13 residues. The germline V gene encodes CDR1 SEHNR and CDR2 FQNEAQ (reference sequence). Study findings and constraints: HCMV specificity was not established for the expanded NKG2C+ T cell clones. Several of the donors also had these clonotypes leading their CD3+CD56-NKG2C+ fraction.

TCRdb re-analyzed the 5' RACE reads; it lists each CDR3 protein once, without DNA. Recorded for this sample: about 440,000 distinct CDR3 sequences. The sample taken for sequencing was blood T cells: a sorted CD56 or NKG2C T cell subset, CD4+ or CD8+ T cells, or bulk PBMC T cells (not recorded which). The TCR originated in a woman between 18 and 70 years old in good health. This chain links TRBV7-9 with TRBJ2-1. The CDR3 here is CASDGGSYNEQFF.